One sample yielded the 20 T cell receptor beta chains listed below, sequenced in a study of somatic mutations in cytotoxic T cells in rheumatoid arthritis. Sequenced by immunoSEQ multiplex PCR; TCRdb stores in-frame clones only, minus some. The sample holds about 20,000 clones, around 84% seen once. The sequenced sample was CD8+ T cells sorted from blood. The source is a woman between 45 and 65 years old in good health.

The chain is built from TRBV13 and TRBJ1-1; a possible D gene is TRBD1 (5 bases). Trimming stripped 2 bases from V and 1 base from J, with 8 bases between. Germline values: CDR1 PRHDT, CDR2 FYEKMQ (reference sequence). CDR3 length: 14 amino acids. The CDR3 is CASSLQGSNTEAFF. The CDR3 DNA is TGTGCCAGCAGCTTACAGGGCTCGAACACTGAAGCTTTCTTT.

This rearrangement joins TRBV6-1 to TRBJ2-7; D assignment may be TRBD1 or TRBD2 (6 bases each). Trimming pared 6 bases from V and 7 bases from J, leaving 19 bases between. CDR1 is MNHNS, CDR2 SASEGT, per germline. CDR3 length: 14 amino acids. The CDR3 loop is CASSFRAEGGEQYV. In nucleotides, the CDR3 is TGTGCCAGCAGCTTTAGAGCGGAGGGGGGAGAGCAGTACGTC.

This clone was picked up one time. The chain employs TRBV7-9 and TRBJ2-7; 7 nucleotides line up with TRBD1. The V gene's germline CDR1 is SEHNR and CDR2 FQNEAQ (reference sequence). The V gene end was trimmed by 5 bases and the J gene end by 2 bases; junction bases not matched to a gene: 9. This CDR3 is 15 amino acids long. For the CDR3, the DNA is TGTGCCAGCAGCCAGCCGACAGGGAATCCCTACGAGCAGTACTTC. This encodes CASSQPTGNPYEQYF. The full variable domain, in which reference TRBV7-9 and TRBJ2-7 provide the parts outside the CDR3, is DTGVSQNPRHKITKRGQNVTFRCDPISEHNRLYWYRQTLGQGPEFLTYFQNEAQLEKSRLLSDRFSAERPKGSFSTLEIQRTEQGDSAMYLCASSQPTGNPYEQYFGPGTRLTVT.

V usage is TRBV27 and J usage is TRBJ2-3; D remains unclear. CDR3 size: 12 residues. V was cut by 5 bases and J by 4 bases, with 7 bases left in between. Germline assignment: CDR1 MNHEY and CDR2 SMNVEV (reference sequence). The CDR3 reads CASSLGPDTQYF. In DNA, the CDR3 is TGTGCCAGCAGTCTCGGCCCAGATACGCAGTATTTT.

The rearrangement uses TRBV5-4 and TRBJ2-3; D gene unclear. The CDR3 is 12 residues long. From germline, CDR1 is SGHNT and CDR2 YYREEE (reference sequence). Deletions cut 0 bases from V and 2 bases from J, with 1 base between. The CDR3 nucleotides are TGTGCCAGCAGCTTGGTCACAGATACGCAGTATTTT. Its protein is CASSLVTDTQYF.

This chain uses TRBV4-3 with TRBJ2-1; tentative D call: TRBD2 (6 bases). The V gene lost 4 bases and the J gene lost 4 bases, with 17 bases spanning the gap. CDR3 length: 16 residues. Germline V gives CDR1 LGHNA, CDR2 YSLEER. DNA of the CDR3: TGCGCCAGCAGCCCCTCTTCGGGGGATCAATACAATGAGCAGTTCTTC. Amino acid sequence: CASSPSSGDQYNEQFF.

The chain links TRBV2 to TRBJ2-7, with D perhaps given as TRBD1 or TRBD2 (5 bases each). Germline CDR1 reads SNHLY; CDR2 reads FYNNEI. This CDR3 spans 11 amino acids. V shed 6 bases and J shed 6 bases, with 9 bases lying between them. DNA for the CDR3: TGTGCCAGCAGCCCCGGGACCGAGCAGTACTTC. This encodes CASSPGTEQYF. Full variable domain (remainder filled in from reference TRBV2 and TRBJ2-7): EPEVTQTPSHQVTQMGQEVILRCVPISNHLYFYWYRQILGQKVEFLVSFYNNEISEKSEIFDDQFSVERPDGSNFTLKIRSTKLEDSAMYFCASSPGTEQYFGPGTRLTVT.

This rearrangement joins TRBV4-1 to TRBJ1-5; a weak D match, TRBD1 (6 bases). The CDR3 runs to 15 residues. V lost 4 bases to trimming and J lost 6 bases, with 16 bases between them. Germline V gene data show CDR1 as MGHRA and CDR2 as YSYEKL. The CDR3 region is CASSLVGGASQPQHF. CDR3 nucleotide sequence: TGCGCCAGCAGCCTAGTGGGGGGGGCGAGTCAGCCCCAGCATTTT.

The chain links TRBV4-1 to TRBJ1-5; D may be TRBD1 (5 bases). Looked up from germline, CDR1 is MGHRA and CDR2 is YSYEKL. V lost 0 bases, J lost 3 bases, and 9 bases lay in between. The CDR3 consists of 15 residues. The CDR3 protein is CASSQDWGSNQPQHF. The DNA for the CDR3 is TGCGCCAGCAGCCAAGATTGGGGCTCCAATCAGCCCCAGCATTTT.

The V gene is TRBV7-9, the J gene TRBJ2-5, with D possibly TRBD2 on 7 matching bases. CDR1 SEHNR and CDR2 FQNEAQ come from the germline V gene (reference sequence). Trimming took off 3 bases at V and 5 bases at J, with 13 bases between the two ends. CDR3 size: 14 residues. The CDR3 DNA reads as TGTGCCAGCAGCTTTAGGGGGGGGGCCGAGACCCAGTACTTC. Amino acids: CASSFRGGAETQYF.

V usage is TRBV6-1 and J usage is TRBJ2-1, with 12 bases aligning to TRBD2. The CDR3 runs to 16 residues. J lost 8 bases, V lost 1 base, and 6 bases had no gene match. Germline assignment: CDR1 MNHNS and CDR2 SASEGT. DNA of the CDR3: TGTGCCAGCAGTGAAGAAACTAGCGGGGGGTCACATGAGCAGTTCTTC. Its protein product is CASSEETSGGSHEQFF.

CDR3 coding DNA: TGTGCCAGCAGTTACGGGACACACAAGGCGGACACTGAAGCTTTCTTT. It translates to CASSYGTHKADTEAFF. This rearrangement joins TRBV6-6 to TRBJ1-1; possible D gene TRBD1, 6 bases. The length of the CDR3 is 16 residues. CDR1 is MNHNY, CDR2 SVGAGI, per germline (reference sequence). Trimming removed 2 bases at V and 3 bases at J, with 16 bases between.

The chain recombines TRBV6-5 with TRBJ1-1, with no clear D. Deletions cut 0 bases from V and 4 bases from J, with 9 bases between. The CDR3 is made up of 14 amino acids. Germline-derived CDR1 and CDR2 are MNHEY and SVGAGI. CDR3 in amino acids: CASSYSGRITEAFF. The DNA of the CDR3 is TGTGCCAGCAGTTACTCCGGACGGATCACTGAAGCTTTCTTT.

CDR3: CASGLGTGYEQYF. In nucleotides, the CDR3 is TGTGCTAGTGGTTTGGGAACAGGCTACGAGCAGTACTTC. This sequence joins TRBV12-5 and TRBJ2-7; possible D gene TRBD1, 5 bases. V lost 1 base and J lost 3, with 7 bases in between. Looked up from germline, CDR1 is LGHNT and CDR2 is FRNRAP. This CDR3 region has 13 residues.

The chain links TRBV5-5 to TRBJ2-3; D unclear. Per the germline V gene, CDR1 is SGHKS and CDR2 is YYEKEE (reference sequence). Trimming cost V 3 bases and J 0 bases, with 2 bases left between them. This CDR3 is 12 amino acids long. The CDR3 protein is CASSSSTDTQYF. The CDR3 bases are TGTGCCAGCAGCTCCAGCACAGATACGCAGTATTTT.

V is TRBV5-4 and J is TRBJ2-2; D is unresolved. Germline V gene data show CDR1 as SGHNT and CDR2 as YYREEE (reference sequence). The V gene lost 5 bases and the J gene lost 6 bases, with 5 bases spanning the gap. CDR3 length: 11 amino acids. In DNA, the CDR3 is TGTGCCAGCAGAAAGGCCGGGGAGCTGTTTTTT. This codes for CASRKAGELFF.

This clone was seen only a few times. J is TRBJ2-5 and V is TRBV28; TRBD2 aligns across 15 bases. Germline values: CDR1 MDHEN, CDR2 SYDVKM. With V trimmed by 6 bases and J by 4 bases, 6 bases remained unmatched. This CDR3 contains 16 residues. CDR3 in amino acids: CASSPWTSGGAETQYF. The CDR3 coding sequence is TGTGCCAGCAGCCCCTGGACTAGCGGGGGGGCAGAGACCCAGTACTTC.

The chain recombines TRBV4-3 with TRBJ2-7, with D tentatively TRBD2 (7 bases). V shed 0 bases and J shed 6 bases, with 15 bases lying between them. The germline V gene encodes CDR1 LGHNA and CDR2 YSLEER. The CDR3 totals 15 residues. CDR3 nucleotide sequence: TGCGCCAGCAGCCAAGATCACGGGGGGCGGACCGAGCAGTACTTC. Translation: CASSQDHGGRTEQYF.

The chain employs TRBV27 and TRBJ2-3, with D possibly TRBD1 on 6 matching bases. The CDR3 contains 16 residues. CDR1 and CDR2 (germline): MNHEY, SMNVEV (reference sequence). Between the trimmed V and J ends, which lost 5 bases and 1 base, there was a span of 16 bases. The CDR3 here is CASSPGVSRRTDTQYF. The CDR3 DNA is TGTGCCAGCAGTCCAGGGGTATCCCGCCGCACAGATACGCAGTATTTT.

This clone has only a few counts. This chain joins TRBV18 and TRBJ1-2, with D possibly matching TRBD1 (5 bases). The V gene lost 7 bases and the J gene lost 3 bases, with 36 bases spanning the gap. CDR3 length: 21 amino acids. Germline V gene lookup returns CDR1 KGHSH and CDR2 LQKENI. The CDR3 loop reads CASLPLPVTTRVGVDHYGYTF. DNA for the CDR3: TGTGCCAGCTTACCCTTACCGGTAACCACCCGGGTAGGGGTTGACCACTATGGCTACACCTTC. Full variable domain (missing parts from reference TRBV18 and TRBJ1-2): NAGVMQNPRHLVRRRGQEARLRCSPMKGHSHVYWYRQLPEEGLKFMVYLQKENIIDESGMPKERFSAEFPKEGPSILRIQQVVRGDSAAYFCASLPLPVTTRVGVDHYGYTFGSGTRLTVV.